This TCR beta chain was identified during a study of T cells in Graves' hyperthyroidism and ophthalmopathy. Study-wide context: Peripheral blood samples were taken at initial diagnosis, prior to any treatment.

This clonotype came up a few times. Researchers amplified the TCR beta CDR3 regions from RNA transcripts. Carried out on the TCR CDR3, a first-round RT-PCR used the HTBI primer set. TCRdb fed the multiplex PCR reads into MiXCR, producing one record per CDR3 protein. The repertoire holds 360,000 or so distinct CDR3 sequences, about a sixth seen once, with about 16% in the top ten. Trimming took 1 base from V and 0 from J, leaving 10 bases between them. The length of the CDR3 is 15 residues. Germline V gene data show CDR1 as SGHAT and CDR2 as FQNNGV. This sequence originates from a middle-aged woman with Graves' ophthalmopathy. Sequenced sample: blood. V usage is TRBV11-2 and J usage is TRBJ2-7; D is tentatively TRBD1 or TRBD2 (6 bases each). This CDR3 reads CASSLGGASSYEQYF. The CDR3 DNA follows: TGTGCCAGCAGCTTAGGGGGGGCTAGCTCCTACGAGCAGTACTTC.